This entry lists 11 T cell receptor beta chains sequenced from one sample in a study of blood T cell repertoires in COVID-19. Profiled with immunoSEQ multiplex PCR; TCRdb holds only in-frame clones, not every one. Of about 220,000 clones detected, roughly four fifths appear once; the ten largest clones hold about 4.8%. Material: peripheral blood. The receptors were sampled from a woman between 65 and 79 years old with COVID-19, enrolled during active disease.

The rearrangement joins TRBV5-4 to TRBJ2-3; D possibly corresponds to TRBD1 (7 bases). The ends were cut back, 7 bases at V and 1 base at J, with 16 bases in the middle. CDR3 length equals 15 residues. Germline CDR1 reads SGHNT; CDR2 reads YYREEE (reference sequence). The CDR3 DNA sequence: TGTGCCAGCTCCTCAGGGGGGATAGGCACAGATACGCAGTATTTT. Translation gives CASSSGGIGTDTQYF.

The chain combines TRBV19 with TRBJ1-5, with D perhaps matching TRBD1 (6 bases). This CDR3 has 14 amino acids. Trimming removed 5 bases from V and 1 base from J, with 9 bases in between. Germline CDR1 reads LNHDA; CDR2 reads SQIVND (reference sequence). The CDR3 sequence is CASSWDTSNQPQHF. Here the CDR3 DNA reads TGTGCCAGTAGTTGGGACACGAGCAATCAGCCCCAGCATTTT.

This clone was counted a few times. The chain combines TRBV7-9 with TRBJ2-1; 9 positions match TRBD2. This CDR3 spans 17 amino acids. Per the germline V gene, CDR1 is SEHNR and CDR2 is FQNEAQ (reference sequence). V shed 1 base, J shed 1 base, and the junction held 5 bases outside the gene matches. CDR3 DNA: TGTGCCAGCAGCTTAGGGTCGCTAGCGGGGTCCTACAATGAGCAGTTCTTC. Its translation is CASSLGSLAGSYNEQFF.

As regards this clone: Other DNA sequences of this sample code for an identical CDR3. The J gene is TRBJ1-1, the V gene TRBV7-9, with D tentatively TRBD1 (6 bases). With 4 bases removed from V and 5 bases from J, the gap between germline ends came to 11 bases. This CDR3 contains 13 residues. Looked up from germline, CDR1 is SEHNR and CDR2 is FQNEAQ (reference sequence). CDR3 protein: CASSSQGNTEAFF. The CDR3 nucleotides read TGTGCCAGCAGCTCACAGGGAAATACTGAAGCTTTCTTT.

The rearrangement uses TRBV2 and TRBJ1-5; 7 bases match TRBD1. V gave up 5 bases and J gave up 3 bases; unmatched junction bases: 4. Germline V gives CDR1 SNHLY, CDR2 FYNNEI. The CDR3 covers 14 residues. The CDR3 spells CASSITGVNQPQHF. The CDR3 nucleotides are TGTGCCAGCAGTATTACAGGGGTCAATCAGCCCCAGCATTTT.

The V gene is TRBV10-3, the J gene TRBJ1-5, with D perhaps matching TRBD1 (6 bases). The CDR3 extends over 15 amino acids. Germline V CDR1 and CDR2: ENHRY, SYGVKD. V dropped 6 bases and J dropped 0 bases, with 12 bases sitting between them. The chain's CDR3 is CAISQTGNSNQPQHF. CDR3 bases: TGTGCCATCAGCCAGACAGGAAATAGCAATCAGCCCCAGCATTTT.

The chain uses TRBV19 and TRBJ2-1; 8 bases agree with TRBD2. Germline CDR1 and CDR2: LNHDA and SQIVND (reference sequence). J was trimmed by 6 bases and V by 5 bases; bases with no gene match: 9. The CDR3 covers 15 residues. CDR3 DNA sequence: TGTGCCAGTAGTTTACGGCGGGAGGTACTCAATGAGCAGTTCTTC. Translating gives CASSLRREVLNEQFF.

This clone appeared a few times. The chain uses TRBV9 and TRBJ2-7, with 10 bases fitting TRBD1. Germline V lookup: CDR1 SGDLS, CDR2 YYNGEE. This CDR3 spans 13 amino acids. V gave up 4 bases and J gave up 4 bases; unmatched junction bases: 2. The CDR3 here is CASSLGQGYEQYF. The DNA of the CDR3 is TGTGCCAGCAGCTTGGGACAGGGGTACGAGCAGTACTTC.

CDR3 DNA: TGTGCCAGCAGCCTTGGGACAGTCTATGGCTACACCTTC. Residues: CASSLGTVYGYTF. The chain employs TRBV7-2 and TRBJ1-2, with 7 bases aligning to TRBD1. After removal of 5 bases from V and 4 bases from J, the junction contained 4 bases not matched to a gene. This CDR3 comprises 13 residues. Germline V gene sequence: CDR1 SGHTA, CDR2 FQGNSA.

The table lists this clone with a few counts. This chain links TRBV27 with TRBJ1-5; D is uncertain. This CDR3 region has 13 residues. Germline V gene lookup returns CDR1 MNHEY and CDR2 SMNVEV (reference sequence). Trimming stripped 3 bases from V and 5 bases from J, with 8 bases between. In nucleotides, the CDR3 is TGTGCCAGCAGTTTGATGGCAGATCAGCCCCAGCATTTT. It translates to CASSLMADQPQHF.

The CDR3 loop reads CATSRTEGYTF. The CDR3 DNA follows: TGTGCCACCAGCCGGACAGAGGGCTACACCTTC. The gene calls are TRBV15 and TRBJ1-2, with TRBD1 as a possible D gene (6 bases). V lost 5 bases and J lost 8, with 9 bases in between. Germline CDR1 reads LNHNV; CDR2 reads YYDKDF (reference sequence). The CDR3 has 11 residues.